This T cell receptor beta chain was retrieved from a study of blood T cell repertoires in COVID-19. Study-wide background: Sites in the United States, Italy and Spain provided acute and convalescent COVID-19 samples. T cells, B-cell-depleted T cells, or PBMCs supplied cDNA or gDNA.

Here immunoSEQ multiplex PCR was the method, and the copy in TCRdb shows in-frame clones only, minus some. In the table there are approximately 220,000 clones, about nine tenths of which are singletons. The sequenced material came from PBMCs or T cells enriched from blood (not recorded which). The sequence was obtained from a woman aged 25 to 39 who had recovered from COVID-19.

CDR3 residues: CASSQSLQGQPPIYGYTF. The CDR3 nucleotides read TGCGCCAGCAGCCAGTCCCTACAGGGGCAACCCCCTATCTATGGCTACACCTTC. V is TRBV4-3 and J is TRBJ1-2, with 7 bases identical to TRBD1. The V and J ends lost 3 bases and 4 bases, in that order; junction bases with no gene match: 17. From germline, CDR1 is LGHNA and CDR2 YSLEER. The CDR3 extends over 18 amino acids.